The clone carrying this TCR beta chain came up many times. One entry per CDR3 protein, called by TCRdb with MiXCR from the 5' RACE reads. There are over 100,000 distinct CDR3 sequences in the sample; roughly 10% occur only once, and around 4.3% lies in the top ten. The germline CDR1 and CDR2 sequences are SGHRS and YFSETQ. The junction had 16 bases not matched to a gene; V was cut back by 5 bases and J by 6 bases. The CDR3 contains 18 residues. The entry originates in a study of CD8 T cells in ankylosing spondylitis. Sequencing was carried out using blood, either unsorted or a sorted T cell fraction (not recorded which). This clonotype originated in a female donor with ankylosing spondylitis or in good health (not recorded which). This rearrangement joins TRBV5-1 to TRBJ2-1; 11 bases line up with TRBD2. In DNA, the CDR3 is TGCGCCAGCAGGGTACTAGCGGGAGCTCTCCACTGGGGCAATGAGCAGTTCTTC. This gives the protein CASRVLAGALHWGNEQFF.